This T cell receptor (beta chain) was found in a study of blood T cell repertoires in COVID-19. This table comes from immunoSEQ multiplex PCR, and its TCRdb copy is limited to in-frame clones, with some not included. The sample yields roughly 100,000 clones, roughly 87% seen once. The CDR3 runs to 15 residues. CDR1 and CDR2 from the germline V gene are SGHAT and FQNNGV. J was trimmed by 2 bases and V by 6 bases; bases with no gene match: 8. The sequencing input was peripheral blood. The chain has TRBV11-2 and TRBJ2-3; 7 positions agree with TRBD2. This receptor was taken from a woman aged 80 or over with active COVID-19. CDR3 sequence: CASRLQTSYTDTQYF. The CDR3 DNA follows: TGTGCCAGCAGACTCCAGACTAGCTACACAGATACGCAGTATTTT.